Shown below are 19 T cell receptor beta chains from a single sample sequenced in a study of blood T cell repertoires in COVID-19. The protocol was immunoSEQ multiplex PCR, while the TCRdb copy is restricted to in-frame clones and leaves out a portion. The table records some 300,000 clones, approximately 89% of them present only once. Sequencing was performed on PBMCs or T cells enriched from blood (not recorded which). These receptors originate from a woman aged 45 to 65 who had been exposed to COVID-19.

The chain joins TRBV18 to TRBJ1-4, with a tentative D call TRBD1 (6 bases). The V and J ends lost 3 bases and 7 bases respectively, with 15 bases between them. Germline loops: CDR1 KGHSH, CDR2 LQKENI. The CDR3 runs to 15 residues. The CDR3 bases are TGTGCCAGCTCACCTCCCAACAGGGCAACTGAAAAACTGTTTTTT. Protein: CASSPPNRATEKLFF.

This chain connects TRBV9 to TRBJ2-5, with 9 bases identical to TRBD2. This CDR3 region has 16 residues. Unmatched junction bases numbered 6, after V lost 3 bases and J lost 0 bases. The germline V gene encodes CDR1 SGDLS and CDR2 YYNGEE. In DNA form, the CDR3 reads TGTGCCAGCAGCGGAGGCGCGGGGGGGAACCAAGAGACCCAGTACTTC. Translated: CASSGGAGGNQETQYF.

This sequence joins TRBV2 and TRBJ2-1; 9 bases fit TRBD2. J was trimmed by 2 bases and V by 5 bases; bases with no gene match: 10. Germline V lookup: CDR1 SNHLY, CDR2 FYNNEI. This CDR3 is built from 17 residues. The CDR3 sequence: CASSPWGSGGAYNEQFF. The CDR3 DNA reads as TGTGCCAGCAGTCCCTGGGGTAGCGGGGGTGCCTACAATGAGCAGTTCTTC.

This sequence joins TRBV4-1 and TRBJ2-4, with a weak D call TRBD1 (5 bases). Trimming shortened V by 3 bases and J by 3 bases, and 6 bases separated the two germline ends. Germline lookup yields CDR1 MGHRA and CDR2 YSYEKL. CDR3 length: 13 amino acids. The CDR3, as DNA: TGCGCCAGCAGCCACGACAGCAAAAACATTCAGTACTTC. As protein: CASSHDSKNIQYF.

In DNA form, the CDR3 reads TGTGCCAGCAGCTTAGCGCGGGACAGAGCGATGAACACTGAAGCTTTCTTT. It specifies CASSLARDRAMNTEAFF. The chain recombines TRBV7-6 with TRBJ1-1; 7 nucleotides line up with TRBD1. J gave up 0 bases and V 0 bases, and 7 bases lay outside the gene matches. From germline, CDR1 is SGHVS and CDR2 FNYEAQ. CDR3 length: 17 residues.

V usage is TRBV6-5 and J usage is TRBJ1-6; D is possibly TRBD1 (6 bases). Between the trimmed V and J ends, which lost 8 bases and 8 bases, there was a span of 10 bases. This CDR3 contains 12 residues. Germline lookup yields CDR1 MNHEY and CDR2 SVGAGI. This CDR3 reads CASGGQYSPLHF. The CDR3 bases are TGTGCCAGCGGAGGACAGTATTCACCCCTCCACTTT.

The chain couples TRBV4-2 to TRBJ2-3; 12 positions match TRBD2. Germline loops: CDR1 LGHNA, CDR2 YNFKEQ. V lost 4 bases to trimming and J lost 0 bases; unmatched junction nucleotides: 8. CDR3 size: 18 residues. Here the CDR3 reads CASSPTLAGGRSTDTQYF. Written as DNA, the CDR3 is TGTGCCAGCAGCCCTACTCTAGCGGGGGGGCGGAGCACAGATACGCAGTATTTT.

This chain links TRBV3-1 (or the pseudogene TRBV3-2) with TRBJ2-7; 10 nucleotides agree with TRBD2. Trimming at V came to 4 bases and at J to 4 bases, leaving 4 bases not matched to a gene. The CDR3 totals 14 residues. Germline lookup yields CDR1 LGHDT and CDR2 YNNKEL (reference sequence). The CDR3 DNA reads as TGTGCCAGCAGCCCAGCGGGGGGGCCGTACGAGCAGTACTTC. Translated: CASSPAGGPYEQYF.

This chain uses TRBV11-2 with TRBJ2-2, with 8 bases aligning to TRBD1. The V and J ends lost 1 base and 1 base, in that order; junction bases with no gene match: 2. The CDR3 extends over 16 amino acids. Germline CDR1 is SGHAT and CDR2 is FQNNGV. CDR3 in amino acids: CASSLGQGMNTGELFF. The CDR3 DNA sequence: TGTGCCAGCAGCTTAGGACAGGGGATGAACACCGGGGAGCTGTTTTTT. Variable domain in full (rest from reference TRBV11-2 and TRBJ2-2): EAGVAQSPRYKIIEKRQSVAFWCNPISGHATLYWYQQILGQGPKLLIQFQNNGVVDDSQLPKDRFSAERLKGVDSTLKIQPAKLEDSAVYLCASSLGQGMNTGELFFGEGSRLTVL.

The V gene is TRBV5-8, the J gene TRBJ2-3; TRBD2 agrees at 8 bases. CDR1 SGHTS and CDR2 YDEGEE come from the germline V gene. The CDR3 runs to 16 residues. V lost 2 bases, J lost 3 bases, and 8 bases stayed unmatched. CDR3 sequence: CASSLSGGRRTDTQYF. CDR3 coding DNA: TGTGCCAGCAGCTTATCGGGGGGGCGTCGGACAGATACGCAGTATTTT.

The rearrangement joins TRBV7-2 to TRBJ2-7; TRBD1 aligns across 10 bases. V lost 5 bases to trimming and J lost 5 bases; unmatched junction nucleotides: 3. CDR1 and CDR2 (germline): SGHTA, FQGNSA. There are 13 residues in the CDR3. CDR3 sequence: CASSRGTGDEQYF. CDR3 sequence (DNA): TGTGCCAGCAGCCGAGGGACAGGGGACGAGCAGTACTTC.

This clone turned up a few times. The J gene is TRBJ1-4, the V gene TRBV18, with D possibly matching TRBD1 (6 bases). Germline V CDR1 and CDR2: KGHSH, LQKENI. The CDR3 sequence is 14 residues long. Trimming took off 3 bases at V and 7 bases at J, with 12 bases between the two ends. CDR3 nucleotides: TGTGCCAGCTCACCGACAGGTGGACCTGAAAAACTGTTTTTT. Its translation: CASSPTGGPEKLFF.

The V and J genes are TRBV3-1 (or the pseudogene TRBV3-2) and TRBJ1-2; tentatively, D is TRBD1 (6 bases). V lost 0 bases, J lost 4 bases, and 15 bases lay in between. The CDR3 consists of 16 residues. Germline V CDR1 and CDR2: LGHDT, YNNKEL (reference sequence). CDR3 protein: CASSQELGGRTYGYTF. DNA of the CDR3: TGTGCCAGCAGCCAAGAACTGGGGGGGCGGACCTATGGCTACACCTTC.

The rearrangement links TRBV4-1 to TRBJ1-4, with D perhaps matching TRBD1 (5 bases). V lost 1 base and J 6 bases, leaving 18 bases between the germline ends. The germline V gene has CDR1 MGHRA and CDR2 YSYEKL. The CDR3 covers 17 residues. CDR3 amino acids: CASSQVRPRRGDEKLFF. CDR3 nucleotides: TGCGCCAGCAGCCAAGTTAGGCCTCGGAGGGGAGATGAAAAACTGTTTTTT.

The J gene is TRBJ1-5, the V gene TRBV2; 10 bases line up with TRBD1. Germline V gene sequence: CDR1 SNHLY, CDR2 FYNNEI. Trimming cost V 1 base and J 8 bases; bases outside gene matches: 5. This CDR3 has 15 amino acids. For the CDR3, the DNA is TGTGCCAGCAGTGAAGATAGCGGGACAGGGGAGCCCCAGCATTTT. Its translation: CASSEDSGTGEPQHF.

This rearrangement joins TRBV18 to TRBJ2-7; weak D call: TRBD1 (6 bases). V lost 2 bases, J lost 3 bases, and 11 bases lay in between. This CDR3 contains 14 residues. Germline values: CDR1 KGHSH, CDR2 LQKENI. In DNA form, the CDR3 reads TGTGCCAGCTCACCAATGGACAGTGACTACGAGCAGTACTTC. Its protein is CASSPMDSDYEQYF.

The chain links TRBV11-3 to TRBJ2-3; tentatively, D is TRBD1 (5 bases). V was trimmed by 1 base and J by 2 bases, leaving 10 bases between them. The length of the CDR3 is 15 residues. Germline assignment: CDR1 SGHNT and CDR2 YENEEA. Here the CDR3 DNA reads TGTGCCAGCAGCTTAGTCGGACATCCCACAGATACGCAGTATTTT. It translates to CASSLVGHPTDTQYF.

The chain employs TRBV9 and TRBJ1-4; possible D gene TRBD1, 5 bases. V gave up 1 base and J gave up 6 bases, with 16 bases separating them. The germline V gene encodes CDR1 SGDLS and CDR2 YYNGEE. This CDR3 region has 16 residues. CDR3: CASSVTGVGNDEKLFF. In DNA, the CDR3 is TGTGCCAGCAGCGTAACGGGGGTTGGTAATGATGAAAAACTGTTTTTT.

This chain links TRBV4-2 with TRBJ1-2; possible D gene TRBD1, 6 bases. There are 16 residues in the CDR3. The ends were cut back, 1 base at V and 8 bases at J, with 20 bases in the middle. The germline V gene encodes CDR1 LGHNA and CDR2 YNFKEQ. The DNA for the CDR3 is TGTGCCAGCAGCCAAGTATCGTCCAGGGGCGGGTTAGGCTACACCTTC. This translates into CASSQVSSRGGLGYTF.